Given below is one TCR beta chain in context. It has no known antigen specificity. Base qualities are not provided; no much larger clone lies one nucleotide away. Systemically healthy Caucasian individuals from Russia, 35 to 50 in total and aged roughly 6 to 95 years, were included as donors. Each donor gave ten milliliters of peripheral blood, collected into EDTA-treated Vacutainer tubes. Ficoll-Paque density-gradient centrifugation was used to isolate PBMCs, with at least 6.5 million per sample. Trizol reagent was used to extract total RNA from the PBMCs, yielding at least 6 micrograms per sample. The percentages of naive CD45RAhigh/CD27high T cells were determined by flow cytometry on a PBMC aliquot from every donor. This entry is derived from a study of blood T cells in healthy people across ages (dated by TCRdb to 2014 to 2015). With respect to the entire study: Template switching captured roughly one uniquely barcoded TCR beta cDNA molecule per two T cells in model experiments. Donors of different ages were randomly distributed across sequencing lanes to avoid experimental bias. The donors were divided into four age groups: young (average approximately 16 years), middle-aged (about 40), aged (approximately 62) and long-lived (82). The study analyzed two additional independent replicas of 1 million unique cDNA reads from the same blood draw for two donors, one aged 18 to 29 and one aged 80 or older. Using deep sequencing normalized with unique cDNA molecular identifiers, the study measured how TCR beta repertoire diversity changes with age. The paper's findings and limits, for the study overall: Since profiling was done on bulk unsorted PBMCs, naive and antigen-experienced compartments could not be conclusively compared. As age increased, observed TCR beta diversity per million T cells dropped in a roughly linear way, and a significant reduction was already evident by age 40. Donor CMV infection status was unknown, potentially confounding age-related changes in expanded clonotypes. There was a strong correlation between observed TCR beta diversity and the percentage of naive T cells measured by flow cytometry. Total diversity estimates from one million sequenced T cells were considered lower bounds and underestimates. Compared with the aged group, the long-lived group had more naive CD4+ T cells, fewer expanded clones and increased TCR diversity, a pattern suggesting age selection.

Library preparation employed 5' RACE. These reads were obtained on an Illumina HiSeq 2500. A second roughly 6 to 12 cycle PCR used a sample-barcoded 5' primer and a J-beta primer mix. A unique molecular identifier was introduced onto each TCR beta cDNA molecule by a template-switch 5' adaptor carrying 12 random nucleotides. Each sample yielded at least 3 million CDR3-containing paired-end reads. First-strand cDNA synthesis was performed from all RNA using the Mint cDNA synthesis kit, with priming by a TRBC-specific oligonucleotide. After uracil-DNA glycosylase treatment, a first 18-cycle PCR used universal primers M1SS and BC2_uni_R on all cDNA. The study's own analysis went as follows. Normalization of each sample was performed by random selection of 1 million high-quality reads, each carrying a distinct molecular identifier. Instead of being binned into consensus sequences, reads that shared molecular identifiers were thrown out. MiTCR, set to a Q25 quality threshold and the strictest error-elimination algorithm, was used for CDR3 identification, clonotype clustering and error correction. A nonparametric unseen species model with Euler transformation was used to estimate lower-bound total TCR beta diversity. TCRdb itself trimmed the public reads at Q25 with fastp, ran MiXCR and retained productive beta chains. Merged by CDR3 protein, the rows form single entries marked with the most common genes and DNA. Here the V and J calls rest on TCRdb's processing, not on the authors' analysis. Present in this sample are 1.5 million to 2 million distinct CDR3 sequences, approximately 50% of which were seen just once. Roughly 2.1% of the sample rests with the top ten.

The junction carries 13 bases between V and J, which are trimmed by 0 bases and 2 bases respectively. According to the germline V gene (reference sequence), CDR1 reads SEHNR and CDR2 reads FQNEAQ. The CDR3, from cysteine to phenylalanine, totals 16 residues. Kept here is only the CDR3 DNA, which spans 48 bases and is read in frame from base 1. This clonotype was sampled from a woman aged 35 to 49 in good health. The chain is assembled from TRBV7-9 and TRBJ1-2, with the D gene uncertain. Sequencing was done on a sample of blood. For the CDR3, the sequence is CASSLAIGLGNYGYTF. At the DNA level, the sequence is TGTGCCAGCAGCTTAGCGATAGGGCTGGGAAACTATGGCTACACCTTC.